Presented here are 5 T cell receptor beta chains from one specimen sequenced in a study of T cell changes during pregnancy in multiple sclerosis. Only in-frame clones appear in the TCRdb table, and some are missing; sequencing was by immunoSEQ multiplex PCR. This sample has some 60,000 clones; 89% occur once, and the top ten carry over 1.5%. The source material was peripheral blood, sampled after pregnancy. These receptors came from a female donor with multiple sclerosis, enrolled in a pregnancy study.

This clone was detected once. This chain connects TRBV7-8 to TRBJ1-4, with no clear D. Trimming stripped 6 bases from V and 6 bases from J, with 14 bases between. There are 14 residues in the CDR3. The germline V gene has CDR1 SGHVS and CDR2 FQNEAQ. The CDR3 here is CASSPLGWDEKLFF. The CDR3 nucleotides are TGTGCCAGCAGTCCACTAGGATGGGATGAAAAACTGTTTTTT.

The rearrangement links TRBV2 to TRBJ1-5, with no clear D. Per germline, CDR1 SNHLY and CDR2 FYNNEI. Between the trimmed V and J ends, which lost 2 bases and 7 bases, there was a span of 12 bases. The CDR3 is made up of 14 amino acids. The CDR3, as DNA: TGTGCCAGCAGTGAACTAAATACTATACAGCCCCAGCATTTT. Translating gives CASSELNTIQPQHF.

This sequence joins TRBV13 and TRBJ2-1; 13 nucleotides align to TRBD2. V gave up 3 bases and J gave up 12 bases; unmatched junction bases: 11. Per the germline V gene, CDR1 is PRHDT and CDR2 is FYEKMQ (reference sequence). This CDR3 is 16 amino acids long. As DNA, the CDR3 is TGTGCCAGCAGCTTCCGACTAGCGGGGGGTAAGGAGGGGCAGTTCTTC. Its protein is CASSFRLAGGKEGQFF.

The chain couples TRBV7-2 to TRBJ2-7; 11 nucleotides match TRBD2. The CDR3 runs 16 residues. CDR1 SGHTA and CDR2 FQGNSA come from the germline V gene. V gave up 8 bases and J gave up 0 bases; unmatched junction bases: 9. The CDR3 region has the DNA TGTGCCAGCGCCCCTCCTCTAGCGGGGGGCTCCTACGAGCAGTACTTC. This codes for CASAPPLAGGSYEQYF.

This chain links TRBV7-9 with TRBJ2-2; tentative D call: TRBD1 (6 bases). Germline values: CDR1 SEHNR, CDR2 FQNEAQ (reference sequence). This CDR3 is 16 amino acids long. V was pared by 5 bases and J by 4 bases, with 17 bases between. Here the CDR3 reads CASSDLQGPVTGELFF. The DNA of the CDR3 is TGTGCCAGCAGCGACCTACAGGGTCCAGTCACCGGGGAGCTGTTTTTT.